The TCR beta chain under discussion was sequenced for a study of persistence of HIV-infected CD4 T cells. Overall study: Anti-CD3/anti-CD28 stimulation activated a higher proportion of cells than antigen stimulation, with lower memory fraction. General observations from the study: Degenerate expanded CDR3beta sequences were enriched among CMV- and Gag-responding cells.

Nonspecific anti-CD3/anti-CD28 bead stimulation represents the broad CD4+ T cell repertoire. CD4+ T cells upregulating both CD40 ligand and CD69 were sorted as responding cells. Turning to this clone: The antigen remains undetermined.

The immunoSEQ assay was version 4, run in survey mode. The table came from immunoSEQ multiplex PCR; TCRdb's copy has only in-frame clones and leaves some out. The sample shows 40,000 to 45,000 clones, approximately 91% of them seen only once. V was clipped by 4 bases and J by 8 bases, with 24 bases between them. The CDR3 totals 16 residues. CDR1 and CDR2 from the germline V gene are SGHRS and YFSETQ. The source of this sequence is an adult man with HIV who was CMV-seropositive. V is TRBV5-1 and J is TRBJ1-2; perhaps TRBD1 as D (6 bases). The material was CD4+ T cells sorted from PBMCs after roughly 18-hour stimulation, obtained from a patient who received antiretroviral therapy. CDR3 DNA: TGCGCCAGCAGCCCGAGGGGGGAATCGGAAGGCAAGGGCTACACCTTC. Protein: CASSPRGESEGKGYTF. The whole variable domain, remainder taken from reference TRBV5-1 and TRBJ1-2, is KAGVTQTPRYLIKTRGQQVTLSCSPISGHRSVSWYQQTPGQGLQFLFEYFSETQRNKGNFPGRFSGRQFSNSRSEMNVSTLELGDSALYLCASSPRGESEGKGYTFGSGTRLTVV.